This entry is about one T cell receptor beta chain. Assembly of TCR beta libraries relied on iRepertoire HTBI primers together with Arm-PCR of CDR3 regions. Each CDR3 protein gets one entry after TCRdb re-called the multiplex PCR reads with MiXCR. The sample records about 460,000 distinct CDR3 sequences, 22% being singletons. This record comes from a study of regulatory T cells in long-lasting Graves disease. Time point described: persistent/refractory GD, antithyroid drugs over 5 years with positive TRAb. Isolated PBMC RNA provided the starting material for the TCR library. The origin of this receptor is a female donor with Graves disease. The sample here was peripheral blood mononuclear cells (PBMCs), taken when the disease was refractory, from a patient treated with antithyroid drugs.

The CDR3 DNA reads TGTGCCAGCACCGACGCGAGGGGAGAGCAGTACTTC. Residues: CASTDARGEQYF. The rearrangement uses TRBV12-3 or TRBV12-4 and TRBJ2-7; D may be TRBD1 or TRBD2 (5 bases each). The V end lost 7 bases, the J end lost 7 bases, and 14 bases lay between the germline ends. This CDR3 is 12 amino acids long.